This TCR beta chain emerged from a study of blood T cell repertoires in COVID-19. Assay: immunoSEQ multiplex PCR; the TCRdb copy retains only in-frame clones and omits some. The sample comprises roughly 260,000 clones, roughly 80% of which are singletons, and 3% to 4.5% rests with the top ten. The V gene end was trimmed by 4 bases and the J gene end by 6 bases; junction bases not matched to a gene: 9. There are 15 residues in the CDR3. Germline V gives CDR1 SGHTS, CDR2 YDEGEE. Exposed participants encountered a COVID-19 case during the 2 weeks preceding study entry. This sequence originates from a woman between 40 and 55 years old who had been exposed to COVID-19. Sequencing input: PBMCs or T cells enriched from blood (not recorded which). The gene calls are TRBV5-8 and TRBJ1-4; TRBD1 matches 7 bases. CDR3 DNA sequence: TGTGCCAGCAGCGACTCGACAGGGAAGGATGAAAAACTGTTTTTT. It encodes CASSDSTGKDEKLFF.